These 27 T cell receptor beta chains were all obtained from the same sample, sequenced in a study of a mutant IDH1 vaccine in newly diagnosed glioma (dated by TCRdb to about 2021). What these receptors recognize is not known. Reading the label with the study, this specimen's time point is: week 35, safety follow-up. Every vaccine dose consisted of 300 ug of a 20-mer mutant IDH1 peptide in Montanide, administered subcutaneously together with topical imiquimod. The protocol used for the library was the immunoSEQ multiplex PCR assay. In TCRdb, the immuneACCESS table is reduced to in-frame sequences with V and J assigned. These tables do not hold every clone; where another copy was compared, an unresolved V gene accounts for under half, and the others remain unexplained. Across this sample there are roughly 50,000 clones, with 65% to 85% seen only once. The ten largest clones represent approximately 6.3% of the sample.

The specimen comprised PBMCs, sampled from a glioma patient whose treatment included an IDH1 peptide vaccine. The receptors shown here come from a man aged 35-49 years with glioma.

This rearrangement joins TRBV6-1 to TRBJ1-5; D gene uncertain. Trimming cost V 4 bases and J 0 bases, with 7 bases left between them. This CDR3 is built from 14 residues. CDR1 and CDR2 from the germline V gene are MNHNS and SASEGT. CDR3 amino acids: CASSGQLSNQPQHF. CDR3 sequence (DNA): TGTGCCAGCAGTGGGCAGCTTAGCAATCAGCCCCAGCATTTT.

This rearrangement joins TRBV6-1 to TRBJ2-7; D remains unclear. Trimming removed 4 bases from V and 2 bases from J, with 15 bases in between. This CDR3 region has 15 residues. Germline V gene lookup returns CDR1 MNHNS and CDR2 SASEGT. The CDR3 nucleotides read TGTGCCAGCAGTGCGTCCCCAAGGGCAACCTACGAGCAGTACTTC. This encodes CASSASPRATYEQYF.

CDR3 sequence: CASSYGRGGSTDTQYF. The CDR3 DNA reads TGTGCCAGCAGTTACGGGCGGGGGGGAAGCACAGATACGCAGTATTTT. The chain carries TRBV6-6 and TRBJ2-3, with 9 bases matching TRBD2. The CDR3 contains 16 residues. The junction had 3 bases not matched to a gene; V was cut back by 2 bases and J by 0 bases. The germline CDR1 and CDR2 sequences are MNHNY and SVGAGI (reference sequence).

This clone appeared once. The chain is built from TRBV6-5 and TRBJ1-5; D unclear. Germline CDR1 and CDR2: MNHEY and SVGAGI. CDR3 length: 13 amino acids. V lost 2 bases to trimming and J lost 7 bases, with 9 bases between them. The DNA of the CDR3 is TGTGCCAGCAGTTACGAGGGAAGGCAGCCCCAGCATTTT. Amino acid sequence: CASSYEGRQPQHF.

The V gene is TRBV9, the J gene TRBJ2-7; 13 bases fit TRBD2. Per the germline V gene, CDR1 is SGDLS and CDR2 is YYNGEE. The junction had 3 bases not matched to a gene; V was cut back by 4 bases and J by 2 bases. This CDR3 contains 15 residues. The CDR3 DNA reads TGTGCCAGCAGCACCGGACTAGCGGGGGCCTACGAGCAGTACTTC. Translated, it gives CASSTGLAGAYEQYF. The full variable domain, its missing parts supplied by reference TRBV9 and TRBJ2-7, is DSGVTQTPKHLITATGQRVTLRCSPRSGDLSVYWYQQSLDQGLQFLIQYYNGEERAKGNILERFSAQQFPDLHSELNLSSLELGDSALYFCASSTGLAGAYEQYFGPGTRLTVT.

CDR3 loop: CSVDSGRGYGYTF. Here the CDR3 DNA reads TGCAGCGTAGATTCTGGCAGGGGCTATGGCTACACCTTC. The V gene is TRBV29-1, the J gene TRBJ1-2; tentatively, D is TRBD1 (6 bases). V lost 6 bases, J lost 4 bases, and 15 bases lay in between. The length of the CDR3 is 13 residues. Per germline, CDR1 SQVTM and CDR2 ANQGSEA.

The genes are TRBV30 and TRBJ2-7; a possible D gene is TRBD1 (6 bases). Germline values: CDR1 GTSNPN, CDR2 SVGIG (reference sequence). CDR3 size: 12 residues. Trimming left V 4 bases short and J 4 bases short, with 11 bases between. The CDR3 here is CAWTRGAYEQYF. In nucleotides, the CDR3 is TGTGCCTGGACCAGGGGAGCTTACGAGCAGTACTTC.

The J gene is TRBJ1-4, the V gene TRBV30, with 8 positions matching TRBD1. In germline, CDR1 is GTSNPN, CDR2 SVGIG (reference sequence). With V trimmed by 3 bases and J by 5 bases, 8 bases remained unmatched. The CDR3 is made up of 15 amino acids. The CDR3 DNA sequence: TGTGCCTGGAGGGACGACAGGGGAACAAATGAAAAACTGTTTTTT. Translation gives CAWRDDRGTNEKLFF.

The rearrangement joins TRBV5-4 to TRBJ2-2; 11 bases fit TRBD2. Germline CDR1 reads SGHNT; CDR2 reads YYREEE (reference sequence). Trimming cost V 1 base and J 1 base; bases outside gene matches: 6. The CDR3 length is 18 residues. CDR3 amino acids: CASSLPLAGGQNTGELFF. The CDR3, as DNA: TGTGCCAGCAGCTTGCCGTTAGCGGGGGGGCAGAACACCGGGGAGCTGTTTTTT.

The chain is built from TRBV2 and TRBJ2-1; D not certain. The ends were cut back, 3 bases at V and 4 bases at J, with 10 bases in the middle. The germline gives CDR1 SNHLY, CDR2 FYNNEI. The CDR3 covers 14 residues. The CDR3 DNA sequence: TGTGCCAGCAGTGATAGGCACATTTACAATGAGCAGTTCTTC. It translates to CASSDRHIYNEQFF.

The chain joins TRBV30 to TRBJ2-7, with D possibly being TRBD2 (7 bases). CDR1 is GTSNPN and CDR2 is SVGIG in the germline V gene (reference sequence). V dropped 4 bases and J dropped 7 bases, with 17 bases sitting between them. CDR3 length: 13 residues. The CDR3 DNA is TGTGCCTGGACGGACAGCGGGGCTGGAGAGCAGTACTTC. It is translated as CAWTDSGAGEQYF.

The rearrangement joins TRBV5-1 to TRBJ1-6; 8 nucleotides match TRBD1. V shed 0 bases and J 10 bases; nucleotides not matched to a gene: 9. The CDR3 totals 16 residues. Germline CDR1 reads SGHRS; CDR2 reads YFSETQ. CDR3 region: CASSLGTGSEGSPLHF. The CDR3 DNA sequence: TGCGCCAGCAGCTTGGGGACAGGGAGCGAGGGGTCACCCCTCCACTTT.

This chain links TRBV7-8 with TRBJ2-5; D is possibly TRBD1 or TRBD2 (5 bases each). The ends were cut back, 5 bases at V and 2 bases at J, with 9 bases in the middle. The CDR3 loop spans 13 amino acids. Germline values: CDR1 SGHVS, CDR2 FQNEAQ. The CDR3 loop reads CASSRDQQETQYF. The DNA of the CDR3 is TGTGCCAGCAGCCGGGACCAGCAAGAGACCCAGTACTTC.

V usage is TRBV5-1 and J usage is TRBJ1-4; D not certain. Germline CDR1 is SGHRS and CDR2 is YFSETQ. Trimming pared 6 bases from V and 0 bases from J, leaving 9 bases between. The CDR3 sequence is 14 residues long. The CDR3 loop is CASTTGATNEKLFF. CDR3 sequence (DNA): TGCGCCAGCACTACCGGCGCAACTAATGAAAAACTGTTTTTT.

Turning to this clone: Likely a read error: the CDR3 ends without its conserved phenylalanine or tryptophan. The DNA is omitted, as the CDR3 cannot be located on it reliably, and the CDR3 follows TCRdb's listing. The chain recombines TRBV3-1 (or the pseudogene TRBV3-2) with TRBJ1-4. The CDR3 spans 9 amino acids, including both terminal residues. CDR1 is LGHDT, CDR2 YNNKEL, per germline (reference sequence). CDR3: CASSQPVEV.

The rearrangement uses TRBV19 and TRBJ2-7; unclear D gene. Germline CDR1 reads LNHDA; CDR2 reads SQIVND (reference sequence). The ends were cut back, 0 bases at V and 2 bases at J, with 14 bases in the middle. The CDR3 has 16 amino acids. The CDR3 protein is CASSIDLESDPYEQYF. The CDR3 DNA follows: TGTGCCAGTAGTATAGATTTGGAGTCAGACCCCTACGAGCAGTACTTC.

The CDR3 spells CASGGDRANEQFF. The CDR3 DNA follows: TGCGCCAGCGGGGGGGACAGGGCCAATGAGCAGTTCTTC. The V call is TRBV5-1, the J call TRBJ2-1, with 9 bases matching TRBD1. Germline V CDR1 and CDR2: SGHRS, YFSETQ. V was pared by 7 bases and J by 6 bases, with 5 bases of the junction left unmatched. The CDR3 contains 13 residues.

The chain joins TRBV7-9 to TRBJ2-7; possible D gene TRBD2, 5 bases. V shed 3 bases and J shed 12 bases, with 18 bases lying between them. Looked up from germline, CDR1 is SEHNR and CDR2 is FQNEAQ (reference sequence). The CDR3 consists of 13 residues. The CDR3 DNA follows: TGTGCCAGCAGCTTCGGACTTCCCCCCGTCCTGTACTTC. Translated, it gives CASSFGLPPVLYF. Full variable domain (missing parts from reference TRBV7-9 and TRBJ2-7): DTGVSQNPRHKITKRGQNVTFRCDPISEHNRLYWYRQTLGQGPEFLTYFQNEAQLEKSRLLSDRFSAERPKGSFSTLEIQRTEQGDSAMYLCASSFGLPPVLYFGPGTRLTVT.

The chain couples TRBV6-5 to TRBJ1-3; D remains ambiguous. V was clipped by 0 bases and J by 9 bases, with 9 bases between them. This CDR3 is built from 13 residues. Germline-derived CDR1 and CDR2 are MNHEY and SVGAGI. The DNA for the CDR3 is TGTGCCAGCAGTTACTCGCGGGTTGGCACCATATATTTT. This codes for CASSYSRVGTIYF.

The chain joins TRBV29-1 to TRBJ2-7, with D perhaps TRBD1 (5 bases). Germline lookup yields CDR1 SQVTM and CDR2 ANQGSEA. The V end lost 5 bases, the J end lost 0 bases, and 20 bases lay between the germline ends. The CDR3 is made up of 16 amino acids. The CDR3 nucleotides read TGCAGCGTTAAAGGCGGAACAGGCTCAAACTCCTACGAGCAGTACTTC. It is translated as CSVKGGTGSNSYEQYF.

This rearrangement joins TRBV10-1 to TRBJ1-1, with TRBD1 matching over 7 bases. Trimming removed 4 bases from V and 1 base from J; junction bases left unmatched: 6. The germline CDR1 and CDR2 sequences are WNHNN and SYGVQD (reference sequence). This CDR3 spans 15 amino acids. The CDR3 sequence: CASSATGPSNTEAFF. The CDR3 DNA sequence: TGCGCCAGCAGTGCGACAGGGCCCTCGAACACTGAAGCTTTCTTT.

CDR3 bases: TGTGCCTGGACCCAGGGGCAATTTTCCTACACCTTC. Protein: CAWTQGQFSYTF. The rearrangement uses TRBV30 and TRBJ1-2, with a weak D call TRBD1 (6 bases). The V gene lost 4 bases and the J gene lost 10 bases, with 16 bases spanning the gap. This CDR3 is 12 amino acids long. CDR1 and CDR2 (germline): GTSNPN, SVGIG (reference sequence). Full variable domain (outside the CDR3, taken from reference TRBV30 and TRBJ1-2): SQTIHQWPATLVQPVGSPLSLECTVEGTSNPNLYWYRQAAGRGLQLLFYSVGIGQISSEVPQNLSASRPQDRQFILSSKKLLLSDSGFYLCAWTQGQFSYTFGSGTRLTVV.

The chain couples TRBV5-6 to TRBJ2-2; D is possibly TRBD1 (5 bases). The germline V and J ends were trimmed by 1 base and 1 base, with 11 bases remaining between them. Germline V CDR1 and CDR2: SGHDT, YYEEEE. CDR3 length: 16 residues. CDR3 amino acids: CASSLRAGQNTGELFF. In DNA form, the CDR3 reads TGTGCCAGCAGCTTGAGGGCAGGACAGAACACCGGGGAGCTGTTTTTT.

As concerns this clone: The sample carries other DNA sequences with the same CDR3. The chain uses TRBV6-5 and TRBJ1-5, with no clear D. V lost 2 bases and J 1 base, leaving 3 bases between the germline ends. CDR1 and CDR2 from the germline V gene are MNHEY and SVGAGI. This CDR3 has 13 residues. CDR3 in amino acids: CASSYNSNQPQHF. The DNA of the CDR3 is TGTGCCAGCAGTTACAACAGCAATCAGCCCCAGCATTTT.

V and J are TRBV5-1 and TRBJ1-4; a weak D match, TRBD1 (6 bases). The CDR3 totals 14 residues. Germline assignment: CDR1 SGHRS and CDR2 YFSETQ. Trimming stripped 4 bases from V and 8 bases from J, with 15 bases between. The CDR3 loop reads CASSKSGAGEKLFF. The CDR3 DNA reads TGCGCCAGCAGCAAGTCAGGGGCCGGGGAAAAACTGTTTTTT.

The chain joins TRBV9 to TRBJ1-2, with 11 bases identical to TRBD1. This CDR3 region has 14 residues. Trimming cost V 6 bases and J 3 bases; bases outside gene matches: 4. Germline V gives CDR1 SGDLS, CDR2 YYNGEE. Here the CDR3 DNA reads TGTGCCAGCAAAGGGACAGGGGGTTACTATGGCTACACCTTC. Translated, it gives CASKGTGGYYGYTF.

This sequence joins TRBV6-4 and TRBJ2-7, with D unclear. The CDR3 is 14 residues long. V dropped 9 bases and J dropped 3 bases, with 18 bases sitting between them. The germline gives CDR1 MRHNA, CDR2 SNTAGT. CDR3 in DNA: TGTGCCAGATTCGAGACTTGCCAAGACTACGAGCAGTACTTC. Its protein is CARFETCQDYEQYF.